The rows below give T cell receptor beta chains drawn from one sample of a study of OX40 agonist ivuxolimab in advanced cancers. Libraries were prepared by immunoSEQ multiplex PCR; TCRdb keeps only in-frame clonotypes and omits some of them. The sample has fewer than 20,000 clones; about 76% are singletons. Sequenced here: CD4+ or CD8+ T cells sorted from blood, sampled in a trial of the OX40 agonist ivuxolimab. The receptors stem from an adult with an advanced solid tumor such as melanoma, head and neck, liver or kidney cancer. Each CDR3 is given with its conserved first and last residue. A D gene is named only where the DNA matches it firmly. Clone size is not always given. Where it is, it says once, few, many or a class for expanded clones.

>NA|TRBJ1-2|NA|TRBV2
CASRGYGYTF
TGTGCCAGTCGGGGGTATGGCTACACCTTC
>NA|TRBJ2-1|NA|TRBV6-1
CASSLSGWTNEQFF
TGTGCCAGCAGTCTAAGCGGGTGGACGAATGAGCAGTTCTTC
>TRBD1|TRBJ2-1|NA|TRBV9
CASSPRNGRDRGSYNEQFF
TGTGCCAGCAGCCCTAGGAATGGAAGGGACAGGGGGTCCTACAATGAGCAGTTCTTC
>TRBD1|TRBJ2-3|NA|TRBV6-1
CASRDREHTDTQYF
TGTGCCAGCAGGGACAGGGAACACACAGATACGCAGTATTTT
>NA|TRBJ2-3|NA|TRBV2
CAFIERTTSTDTQYF
TGTGCCTTTATCGAAAGAACCACTAGCACAGATACGCAGTATTTT
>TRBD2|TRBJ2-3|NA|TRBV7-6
CASSLAAGLAGGSPDTQYF
TGTGCCAGCAGCTTAGCGGCAGGTTTGGCGGGAGGTTCCCCAGATACGCAGTATTTT
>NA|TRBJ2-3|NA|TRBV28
CASSFSTRADTQYF
TGTGCCAGCAGTTTCTCAACTAGAGCAGATACGCAGTATTTT
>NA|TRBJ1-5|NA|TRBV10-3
CAISESEGLGQPQHF
TGTGCCATCAGTGAGTCTGAGGGGCTGGGGCAGCCCCAGCATTTT
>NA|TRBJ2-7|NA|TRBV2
CASSDLYSYEQYF
TGTGCCAGCAGTGACTTATACTCCTACGAGCAGTACTTC
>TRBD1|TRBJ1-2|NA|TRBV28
CASSAPGQGRGSYTF
TGTGCCAGCAGTGCCCCGGGACAGGGGAGAGGAAGCTACACCTTC
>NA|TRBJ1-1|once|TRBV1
CTSSPGTENTEAFF
TGCACCAGCAGCCCCGGGACCGAGAACACTGAAGCTTTCTTT
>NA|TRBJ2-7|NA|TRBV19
CASRDRSSYEQYF
TGTGCCAGTAGGGACCGGAGCTCCTACGAGCAGTACTTC
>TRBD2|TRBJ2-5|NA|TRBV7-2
CASSWLAGSLETQYF
TGTGCCAGCAGCTGGTTAGCGGGATCTCTGGAGACCCAGTACTTC
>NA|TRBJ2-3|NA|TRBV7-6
CASSFLSGLEPGSTDTQYF
TGTGCCAGCAGCTTTTTGTCAGGGTTGGAACCCGGGTCCACAGATACGCAGTATTTT
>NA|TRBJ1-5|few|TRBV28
CASSFPLGYQPQHF
TGTGCCAGCAGTTTCCCTTTGGGTTACCAGCCCCAGCATTTT
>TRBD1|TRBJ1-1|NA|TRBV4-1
CASSHLQGADTEAFF
TGCGCCAGCAGCCACTTACAGGGGGCTGACACTGAAGCTTTCTTT
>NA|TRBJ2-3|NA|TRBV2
CASGTMSTDTQYF
TGTGCCAGCGGGACGATGAGCACAGATACGCAGTATTTT
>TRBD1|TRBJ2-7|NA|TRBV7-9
CASSLAGTAYEQYF
TGTGCCAGCAGCTTAGCGGGGACAGCCTACGAGCAGTACTTC
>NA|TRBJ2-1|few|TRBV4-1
CASSPSGSGTYNEQFF
TGCGCCAGCAGCCCCAGTGGTAGCGGAACCTACAATGAGCAGTTCTTC
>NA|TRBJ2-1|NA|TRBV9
CASSVTGGAVNEQFF
TGTGCCAGCAGCGTAACCGGGGGCGCAGTAAATGAGCAGTTCTTC
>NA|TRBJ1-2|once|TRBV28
CASRPPGIRYGYTF
TGTGCCAGCAGACCGCCAGGGATTAGATATGGCTACACCTTC
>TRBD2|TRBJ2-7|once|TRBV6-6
CASSYLGDYTYEQYF
TGTGCCAGCAGTTACCTCGGGGACTATACCTACGAGCAGTACTTC
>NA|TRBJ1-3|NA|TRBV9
CASSVPTDGHSGNTIYF
TGTGCCAGCAGCGTCCCCACCGACGGACACTCTGGAAACACCATATATTTT
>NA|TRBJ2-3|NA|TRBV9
CASGRGQSTDTQYF
TGTGCCAGCGGGCGGGGGCAGAGCACAGATACGCAGTATTTT
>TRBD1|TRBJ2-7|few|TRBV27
CASSLRQGRHEQYF
TGTGCCAGCAGTTTAAGACAGGGTAGGCACGAGCAGTACTTC